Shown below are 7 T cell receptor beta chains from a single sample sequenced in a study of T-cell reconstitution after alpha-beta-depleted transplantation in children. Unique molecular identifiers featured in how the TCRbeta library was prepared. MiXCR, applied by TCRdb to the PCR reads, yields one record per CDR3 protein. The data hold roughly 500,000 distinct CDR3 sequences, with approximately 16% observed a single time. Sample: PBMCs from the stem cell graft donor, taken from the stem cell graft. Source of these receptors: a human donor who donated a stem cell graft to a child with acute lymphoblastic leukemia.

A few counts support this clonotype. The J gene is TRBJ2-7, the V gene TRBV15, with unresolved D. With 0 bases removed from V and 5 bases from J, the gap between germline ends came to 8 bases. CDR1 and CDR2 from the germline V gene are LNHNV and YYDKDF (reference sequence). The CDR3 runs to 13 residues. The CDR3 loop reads CATSRDRAHEQYF. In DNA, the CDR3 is TGTGCCACCAGCAGAGATCGGGCGCACGAGCAGTACTTC.

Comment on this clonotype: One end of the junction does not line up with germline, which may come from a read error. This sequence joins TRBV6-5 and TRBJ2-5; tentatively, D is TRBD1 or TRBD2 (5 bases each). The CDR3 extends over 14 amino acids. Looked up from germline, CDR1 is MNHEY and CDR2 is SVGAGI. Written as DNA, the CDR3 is TGTGCCAGCAGTTTAGGCAGGGAGTCTGACGTTGTAGACTTC. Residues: CASSLGRESDVVDF.

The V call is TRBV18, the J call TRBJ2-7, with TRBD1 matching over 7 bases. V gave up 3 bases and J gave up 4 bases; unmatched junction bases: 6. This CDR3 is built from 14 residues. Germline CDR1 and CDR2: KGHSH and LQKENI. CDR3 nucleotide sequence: TGTGCCAGCTCACCCGGGACAGCGTTTTACGAGCAGTACTTC. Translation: CASSPGTAFYEQYF.

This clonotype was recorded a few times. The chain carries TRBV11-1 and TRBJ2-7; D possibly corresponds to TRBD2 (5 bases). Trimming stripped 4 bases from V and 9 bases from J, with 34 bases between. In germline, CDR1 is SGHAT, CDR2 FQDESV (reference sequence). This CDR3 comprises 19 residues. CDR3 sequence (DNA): TGTGCCAGCAGCTATAAGCGGACCGCCAGCGGCCCGCTCCTTTTAGGGCAGTACTTC. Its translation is CASSYKRTASGPLLLGQYF.

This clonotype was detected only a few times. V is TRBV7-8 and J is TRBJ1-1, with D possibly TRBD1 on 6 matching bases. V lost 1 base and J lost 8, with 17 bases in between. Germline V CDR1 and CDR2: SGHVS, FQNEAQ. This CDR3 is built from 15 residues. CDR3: CASSLGAGGRPEAFF. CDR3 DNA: TGTGCCAGCAGCTTAGGGGCGGGGGGGCGCCCAGAAGCTTTCTTT.

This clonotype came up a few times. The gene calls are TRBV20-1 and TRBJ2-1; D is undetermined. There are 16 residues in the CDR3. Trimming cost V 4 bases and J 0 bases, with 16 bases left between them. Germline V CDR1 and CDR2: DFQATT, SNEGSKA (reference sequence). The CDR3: CSAKPLKVGSYNEQFF. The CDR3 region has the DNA TGCAGTGCTAAACCTCTAAAGGTCGGCTCCTACAATGAGCAGTTCTTC.

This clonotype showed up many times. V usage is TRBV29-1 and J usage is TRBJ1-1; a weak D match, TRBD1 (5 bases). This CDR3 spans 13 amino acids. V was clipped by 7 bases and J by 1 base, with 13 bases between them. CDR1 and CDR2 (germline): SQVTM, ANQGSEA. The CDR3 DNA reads TGCAGCGCCCAATACGGGGGGAACACTGAAGCTTTCTTT. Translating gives CSAQYGGNTEAFF.